The clone carrying this T cell receptor beta chain showed up many times. V lost 2 bases to trimming and J lost 4 bases, with 9 bases between them. This CDR3 is built from 13 residues. The germline CDR1 and CDR2 sequences are SGHVS and FQNEAQ. The CDR3 regions of TCR beta were amplified from RNA transcripts. A first-round RT-PCR of the TCR CDR3 used the HTBI primer set. One entry per CDR3 protein, called by TCRdb with MiXCR from the multiplex PCR reads. The sample comprises hundreds of thousands of distinct CDR3 sequences, about 14% of which are singletons, and around 13% rests with the top ten. This specimen comes from a study of T cells in Graves' hyperthyroidism and ophthalmopathy. The diagnoses drew upon clinical symptoms, serum thyroxine and TRAb, thyroid ultrasound and orbital computed tomography.

The chain employs TRBV7-8 and TRBJ2-7, with a tentative D call TRBD1 (6 bases). Sequencing input: blood. This TCR derives from a woman in her forties or fifties with Graves' ophthalmopathy. The CDR3 here is CASSLNRVYEQYF. CDR3 coding DNA: TGTGCCAGCAGCTTAAACAGGGTTTACGAGCAGTACTTC.